One sample yielded the 21 T cell receptor beta chains listed below, sequenced in a study of Graves' ophthalmopathy and Graves' hyperthyroidism. RNA transcripts served as template for amplifying TCR beta CDR3 sequences. Scientists carried out first-round RT-PCR using HTBI primers and then a second-round multiplex PCR. TCRdb used MiXCR to reprocess the multiplex PCR reads, holding one entry per CDR3 protein. Here the sample spans about 740,000 distinct CDR3 sequences, 35% to 50% being singletons. The sample consisted of peripheral blood. Receptors originate from an adult man with Graves' ophthalmopathy.

This clonotype was observed a few times. The germline gene is not matched at one end of the junction; a read error may be the cause. This chain links TRBV10-3 with TRBJ2-2; D is unresolved. The CDR3 is made up of 13 amino acids. Germline CDR1 is ENHRY and CDR2 is SYGVKD. The CDR3 sequence is CASSEWASGELFF. The CDR3 DNA reads TGTGCCAGCAGTGAATGGGCTAGCGGGGAGCTGTTTTTT.

This clonotype was recorded at least ten times. V is TRBV2 and J is TRBJ2-7, with 7 bases that match TRBD1. The CDR3 runs to 14 residues. J lost 2 bases, V lost 3 bases, and 4 bases had no gene match. Germline CDR1 reads SNHLY; CDR2 reads FYNNEI. The CDR3 DNA is TGTGCCAGCAGTGAGTTACAGGGGACCTACGAGCAGTACTTC. As protein: CASSELQGTYEQYF. The full variable domain, in which reference TRBV2 and TRBJ2-7 provide the parts outside the CDR3, is EPEVTQTPSHQVTQMGQEVILRCVPISNHLYFYWYRQILGQKVEFLVSFYNNEISEKSEIFDDQFSVERPDGSNFTLKIRSTKLEDSAMYFCASSELQGTYEQYFGPGTRLTVT.

The V and J genes are TRBV5-1 and TRBJ2-7, with 7 bases aligning to TRBD1. The CDR3 consists of 16 residues. Germline-derived CDR1 and CDR2 are SGHRS and YFSETQ. V was clipped by 4 bases and J by 2 bases; unmatched bases: 12. DNA of the CDR3: TGCGCCAGCAGCCCATACTTGGATGGGACAGCCTACGAGCAGTACTTC. Amino acids: CASSPYLDGTAYEQYF.

This clonotype showed up just a few times. The chain uses TRBV2 and TRBJ2-7; 7 bases fit TRBD1. The CDR3 is 15 amino acids. V shed 0 bases and J 5 bases; nucleotides not matched to a gene: 7. Looked up from germline, CDR1 is SNHLY and CDR2 is FYNNEI. This CDR3 reads CASSEAGRGFNEQYF. In DNA, the CDR3 is TGTGCCAGCAGTGAAGCCGGCAGGGGGTTCAACGAGCAGTACTTC. The full variable domain, with the rest looked up from reference TRBV2 and TRBJ2-7, is EPEVTQTPSHQVTQMGQEVILRCVPISNHLYFYWYRQILGQKVEFLVSFYNNEISEKSEIFDDQFSVERPDGSNFTLKIRSTKLEDSAMYFCASSEAGRGFNEQYFGPGTRLTVT.

CDR3 in amino acids: CASSPDSFGRELFF. The CDR3, as DNA: TGTGCCAGCAGCCCCGACAGTTTCGGTCGGGAGCTGTTTTTT. The chain is built from TRBV7-9 and TRBJ2-2; maybe TRBD1 (5 bases). The germline CDR1 and CDR2 sequences are SEHNR and FQNEAQ (reference sequence). The ends were cut back, 5 bases at V and 9 bases at J, with 16 bases in the middle. The CDR3 has 14 amino acids.

This clonotype has just a few counts. The J gene is TRBJ1-1, the V gene TRBV20-1; D remains unclear. This CDR3 region has 14 residues. Trimming took off 3 bases at V and 4 bases at J, with 15 bases between the two ends. Germline lookup yields CDR1 DFQATT and CDR2 SNEGSKA (reference sequence). CDR3: CSARLPGRGTEAFF. DNA of the CDR3: TGCAGTGCTAGGCTCCCGGGCCGGGGCACTGAAGCTTTCTTT.

This chain connects TRBV24-1 to TRBJ1-5; 7 bases match TRBD1. CDR3 size: 14 residues. Germline V lookup: CDR1 KGHDR, CDR2 SFDVKD. With 11 bases clipped from V and 7 bases from J, the junction kept 13 bases outside the gene matches. CDR3 in amino acids: CASTPMVRGQPQHF. The CDR3 DNA reads as TGTGCCAGCACCCCAATGGTCAGGGGGCAGCCCCAGCATTTT.

The table lists this clonotype with a few counts. This CDR3 reads CASSTTGSGNTIYF. The CDR3 DNA is TGTGCCAGCAGCACGACAGGGTCTGGAAACACCATATATTTT. The gene calls are TRBV25-1 and TRBJ1-3, with TRBD1 identical over 7 bases. Looked up from germline, CDR1 is MGHDK and CDR2 is SYGVNS. CDR3 length: 14 amino acids. V shed 6 bases and J 1 base; nucleotides not matched to a gene: 3.

The gene calls are TRBV20-1 and TRBJ2-1; no clear D gene. The CDR3 length is 15 residues. V lost 4 bases and J 2 bases, leaving 15 bases between the germline ends. CDR1 DFQATT and CDR2 SNEGSKA come from the germline V gene (reference sequence). The CDR3: CSAKVGAGPYNEQFF. CDR3 bases: TGCAGTGCTAAGGTGGGCGCCGGCCCCTACAATGAGCAGTTCTTC.

V gene TRBV10-3 combines with J gene TRBJ2-5; possible D gene TRBD1, 5 bases. V lost 5 bases, J lost 1 base, and 11 bases lay in between. The CDR3 length is 14 residues. The germline CDR1 and CDR2 sequences are ENHRY and SYGVKD. Here the CDR3 DNA reads TGTGCCATCAGTTACCGGACACGCCAAGAGACCCAGTACTTC. Translation gives CAISYRTRQETQYF.

The V gene is TRBV9, the J gene TRBJ2-7; D might be TRBD2 (6 bases). CDR3 size: 14 residues. Per the germline V gene, CDR1 is SGDLS and CDR2 is YYNGEE. The V end was cut by 0 bases, the J end by 5 bases, with 12 bases between. This chain's CDR3 is CASSVAGVPHEQYF. CDR3 bases: TGTGCCAGCAGCGTAGCGGGAGTGCCCCACGAGCAGTACTTC.

This clonotype has just one count. The junction does not match germline at one end; this may be a read error. The chain combines TRBV5-4 with TRBJ2-5, with no clear D. In germline, CDR1 is SGHNT, CDR2 YYREEE (reference sequence). The CDR3 has 12 residues. The CDR3: CASSLDQETQCF. CDR3 sequence (DNA): TGTGCCAGCAGCTTGGACCAAGAGACCCAGTGCTTC.

This clonotype has at least ten counts. The V gene is TRBV19, the J gene TRBJ2-2; possibly TRBD1 for D (6 bases). The CDR3 is made up of 13 amino acids. V was pared by 6 bases and J by 6 bases, with 11 bases between. CDR1 is LNHDA and CDR2 is SQIVND in the germline V gene (reference sequence). The CDR3, as DNA: TGTGCCAGTAGCGTACAGGGTTCCGGGGAGCTGTTTTTT. It translates to CASSVQGSGELFF.

This rearrangement joins TRBV29-1 to TRBJ1-2; 8 nucleotides line up with TRBD1. Unmatched junction bases numbered 12, after V lost 6 bases and J lost 6 bases. Germline CDR1 and CDR2: SQVTM and ANQGSEA. The CDR3 is 14 amino acids. Here the CDR3 reads CSVAGTGRTHGYTF. The CDR3 region has the DNA TGCAGCGTAGCTGGGACAGGTCGTACCCATGGCTACACCTTC.

This chain joins TRBV15 and TRBJ1-1, with D uncertain. This CDR3 is 15 amino acids long. V was cut by 3 bases and J by 0 bases, with 11 bases left in between. The V gene's germline CDR1 is LNHNV and CDR2 YYDKDF (reference sequence). CDR3 nucleotides: TGTGCCACCAGCAGTGATAACAGTATGAACACTGAAGCTTTCTTT. Amino acid sequence: CATSSDNSMNTEAFF.

The J gene is TRBJ2-5, the V gene TRBV5-8; a possible D gene is TRBD1 (6 bases). V gave up 1 base and J gave up 5 bases, with 15 bases separating them. In germline, CDR1 is SGHTS, CDR2 YDEGEE. The CDR3 is made up of 15 amino acids. The CDR3 here is CASSLTPGTWETQYF. The CDR3, as DNA: TGTGCCAGCAGCTTGACCCCCGGGACATGGGAGACCCAGTACTTC.

This chain connects TRBV24-1 to TRBJ1-3; perhaps TRBD1 as D (5 bases). The V and J ends lost 5 bases and 7 bases respectively, with 17 bases between them. Germline CDR1 is KGHDR and CDR2 is SFDVKD. The CDR3 covers 15 residues. The CDR3 DNA reads as TGTGCCACCAGTGGCGGGACCCACGGTGTTAACACCATATATTTT. Encoded protein: CATSGGTHGVNTIYF.

Remarks on this clonotype: A much bigger clone sits one base away, suggesting this may be a read error. This sequence joins TRBV7-9 and TRBJ1-1, with TRBD1 identical over 8 bases. This CDR3 contains 15 residues. Germline CDR1 and CDR2: SEHNR and FQNEAQ (reference sequence). CDR3 DNA: TGTGCCAGCAGCTTCGGACAGGGAATGAACACTGAAGCTATCTTT. The encoded protein is CASSFGQGMNTEAIF.

The V gene is TRBV20-1, the J gene TRBJ2-2; the match to TRBD1 covers 9 bases. The CDR3 is 19 residues long. Germline V gene lookup returns CDR1 DFQATT and CDR2 SNEGSKA (reference sequence). The trim removed 0 bases at V and 0 bases at J, leaving 11 bases unmatched. CDR3 sequence reads: CSARDAPGQGTTNTGELFF. The CDR3 region has the DNA TGCAGTGCTAGAGACGCGCCGGGACAGGGCACGACGAACACCGGGGAGCTGTTTTTT.

This clonotype was observed a handful of times. J is TRBJ1-1 and V is TRBV6-1; D is undetermined. V was cut by 7 bases and J by 5 bases, with 14 bases left in between. Germline V lookup: CDR1 MNHNS, CDR2 SASEGT. This CDR3 has 13 residues. The CDR3 bases are TGTGCCAGCATCCAAGGTGGCGTGACTGAAGCTTTCTTT. Amino acid sequence: CASIQGGVTEAFF.

This clonotype was picked up a small number of times. The chain has TRBV20-1 and TRBJ1-6; D call uncertain. The germline V gene encodes CDR1 DFQATT and CDR2 SNEGSKA (reference sequence). The CDR3 sequence is 14 residues long. Trimming took off 7 bases at V and 7 bases at J, with 17 bases between the two ends. The CDR3, as DNA: TGCAGTGGTGCAACCTCCTCCTTAAATTCACCCCTCCACTTT. Translating it yields CSGATSSLNSPLHF.